This is a list of T cell receptor beta chains from one sample in a study of cytomegalovirus exposure and HLA in healthy donors. Only in-frame clones appear in the TCRdb table, and some are missing; sequencing was by immunoSEQ multiplex PCR. The sample records a few hundred thousand clones, approximately 80% being singletons. Sequences were obtained from PBMCs. The receptors come from a woman aged 25 to 45 in good health and CMV-seropositive. Both conserved end residues are part of each CDR3. Each record gives: clone size, V gene, D gene, J gene, CDR3 protein. D genes are given only for firm matches. Only part of the rows carry a size: once, few, many, or a class if the clone is expanded.

clone size: .; V gene: TRBV7-2; D gene: TRBD2; J gene: TRBJ2-7; CDR3 protein: CASSFQSGSARSEQYF
clone size: .; V gene: TRBV27; D gene: .; J gene: TRBJ1-2; CDR3 protein: CASSLFREDYGYTF
clone size: .; V gene: TRBV6-5; D gene: TRBD1; J gene: TRBJ1-2; CDR3 protein: CASSYSDRVYGYTF
clone size: once; V gene: TRBV14; D gene: .; J gene: TRBJ2-2; CDR3 protein: CASSRGVGELFF
clone size: .; V gene: TRBV14; D gene: TRBD2; J gene: TRBJ2-1; CDR3 protein: CASRRSGRGNEQFF
clone size: .; V gene: TRBV27; D gene: TRBD1; J gene: TRBJ1-2; CDR3 protein: CASSLTGGGGYTF
clone size: .; V gene: TRBV14; D gene: .; J gene: TRBJ1-1; CDR3 protein: CASRQSTVTEAFF
clone size: .; V gene: TRBV2; D gene: .; J gene: TRBJ2-7; CDR3 protein: CASSPSVSYEQYF
clone size: once; V gene: TRBV6-5; D gene: TRBD1; J gene: TRBJ1-3; CDR3 protein: CASSTGVAGNTIYF
clone size: .; V gene: TRBV2; D gene: TRBD2; J gene: TRBJ2-3; CDR3 protein: CASSEGFAGGTDTQYF
clone size: .; V gene: TRBV27; D gene: .; J gene: TRBJ1-2; CDR3 protein: CASVGENYGYTF
clone size: .; V gene: TRBV7-3; D gene: .; J gene: TRBJ1-1; CDR3 protein: CASSLTSASGTNTEAFF
clone size: .; V gene: TRBV6-5; D gene: .; J gene: TRBJ1-2; CDR3 protein: CASSPPGHTYGYTF
clone size: .; V gene: TRBV5-1; D gene: .; J gene: TRBJ2-1; CDR3 protein: CASSIRGEQFF
clone size: .; V gene: TRBV5-6; D gene: .; J gene: TRBJ1-2; CDR3 protein: CASSADTGYTF
clone size: .; V gene: TRBV6-1; D gene: TRBD2; J gene: TRBJ2-5; CDR3 protein: CASSDSGRALETQYF